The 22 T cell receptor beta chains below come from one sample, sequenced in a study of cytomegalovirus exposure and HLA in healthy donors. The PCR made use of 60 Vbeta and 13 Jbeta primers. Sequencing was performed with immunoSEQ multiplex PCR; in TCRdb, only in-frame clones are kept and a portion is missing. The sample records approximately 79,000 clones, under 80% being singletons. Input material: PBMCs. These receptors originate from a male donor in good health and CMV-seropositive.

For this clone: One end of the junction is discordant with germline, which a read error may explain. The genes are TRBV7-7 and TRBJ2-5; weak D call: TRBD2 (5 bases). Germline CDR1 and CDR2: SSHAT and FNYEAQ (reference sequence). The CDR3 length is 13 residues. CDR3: CASSSGLTETQYF. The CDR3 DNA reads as TGTGCTAGCAGCTCCGGACTTACGGAGACCCAGTACTTC.

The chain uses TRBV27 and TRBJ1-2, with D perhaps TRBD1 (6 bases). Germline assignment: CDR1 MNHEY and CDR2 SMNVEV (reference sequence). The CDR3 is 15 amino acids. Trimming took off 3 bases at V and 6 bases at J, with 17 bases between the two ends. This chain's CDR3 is CASSFRGGRSDGYTF. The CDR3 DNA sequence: TGTGCCAGCAGTTTTCGCGGGGGCCGGTCGGATGGCTACACCTTC.

The CDR3 sequence: CASSFFGTSGSSLDEQFF. The CDR3 DNA is TGTGCCAGCAGCTTTTTCGGCACTAGCGGGAGTTCCTTGGATGAGCAGTTCTTC. The chain couples TRBV7-9 to TRBJ2-1, with 11 bases identical to TRBD2. The germline CDR1 and CDR2 sequences are SEHNR and FQNEAQ (reference sequence). This CDR3 region has 18 residues. V lost 3 bases and J lost 8; bases outside the gene matches: 15.

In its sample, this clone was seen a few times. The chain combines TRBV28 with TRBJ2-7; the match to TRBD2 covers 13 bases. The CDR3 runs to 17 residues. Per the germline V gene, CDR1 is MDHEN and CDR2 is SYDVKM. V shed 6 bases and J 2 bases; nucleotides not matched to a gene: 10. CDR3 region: CASRNTGLAGRAYEQYF. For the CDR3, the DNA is TGTGCCAGCAGAAACACGGGACTAGCGGGACGGGCCTACGAGCAGTACTTC.

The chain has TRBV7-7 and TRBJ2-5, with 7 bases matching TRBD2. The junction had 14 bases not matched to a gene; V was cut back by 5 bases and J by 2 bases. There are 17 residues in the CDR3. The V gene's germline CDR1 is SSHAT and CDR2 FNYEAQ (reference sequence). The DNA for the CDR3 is TGTGCCAGCAGCCTCACAGCGGGATTGGGGGGGCAAGAGACCCAGTACTTC. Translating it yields CASSLTAGLGGQETQYF.

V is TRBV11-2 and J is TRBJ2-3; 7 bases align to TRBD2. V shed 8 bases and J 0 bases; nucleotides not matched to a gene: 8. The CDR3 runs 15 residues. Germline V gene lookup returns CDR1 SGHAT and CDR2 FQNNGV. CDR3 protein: CASSILAASTDTQYF. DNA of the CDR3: TGTGCCAGCTCCATCCTAGCGGCTAGCACAGATACGCAGTATTTT.

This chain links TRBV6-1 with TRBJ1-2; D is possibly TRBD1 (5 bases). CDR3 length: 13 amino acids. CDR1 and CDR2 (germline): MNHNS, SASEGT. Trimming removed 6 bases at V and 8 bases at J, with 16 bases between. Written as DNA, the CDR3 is TGTGCCAGCAGCCTGACAGCTTTGTACGGCTACACCTTC. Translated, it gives CASSLTALYGYTF.

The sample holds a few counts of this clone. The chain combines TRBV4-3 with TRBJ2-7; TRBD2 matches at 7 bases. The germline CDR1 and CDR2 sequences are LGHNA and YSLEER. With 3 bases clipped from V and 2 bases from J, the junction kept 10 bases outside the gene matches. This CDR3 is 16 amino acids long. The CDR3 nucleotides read TGCGCCAGCAGCCAGGCCCCCCCTAGCGGAGCCTACGAGCAGTACTTC. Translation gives CASSQAPPSGAYEQYF.

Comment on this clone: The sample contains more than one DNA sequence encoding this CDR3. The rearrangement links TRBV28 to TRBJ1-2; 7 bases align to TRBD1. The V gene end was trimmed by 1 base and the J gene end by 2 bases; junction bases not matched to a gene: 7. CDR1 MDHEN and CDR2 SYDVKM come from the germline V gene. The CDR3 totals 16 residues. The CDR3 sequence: CASSLLAGGLNYGYTF. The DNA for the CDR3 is TGTGCCAGCAGTTTATTGGCAGGGGGATTGAACTATGGCTACACCTTC.

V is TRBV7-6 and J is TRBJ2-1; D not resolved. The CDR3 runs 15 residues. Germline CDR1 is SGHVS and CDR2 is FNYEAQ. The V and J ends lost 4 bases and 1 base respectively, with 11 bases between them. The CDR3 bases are TGTGCCAGCAGCTCCGGTACTACGTCCTACAATGAGCAGTTCTTC. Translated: CASSSGTTSYNEQFF.

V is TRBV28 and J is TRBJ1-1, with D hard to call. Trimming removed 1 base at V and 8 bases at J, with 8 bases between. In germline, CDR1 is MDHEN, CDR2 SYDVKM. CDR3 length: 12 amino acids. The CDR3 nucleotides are TGTGCCAGCAGTTTATCCATCCGGGAAGCTTTCTTT. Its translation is CASSLSIREAFF.

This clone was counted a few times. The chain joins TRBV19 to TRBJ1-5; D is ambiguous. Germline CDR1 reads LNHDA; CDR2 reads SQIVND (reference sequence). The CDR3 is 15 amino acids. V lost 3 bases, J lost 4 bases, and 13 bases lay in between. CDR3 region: CASSMASGRNQPQHF. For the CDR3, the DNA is TGTGCCAGTAGTATGGCCAGTGGGAGGAATCAGCCCCAGCATTTT. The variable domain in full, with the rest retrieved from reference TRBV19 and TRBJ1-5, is DGGITQSPKYLFRKEGQNVTLSCEQNLNHDAMYWYRQDPGQGLRLIYYSQIVNDFQKGDIAEGYSVSREKKESFPLTVTSAQKNPTAFYLCASSMASGRNQPQHFGDGTRLSIL.

CDR3 amino acids: CASSASLARTDTQYF. The CDR3 DNA follows: TGTGCCAGCAGTGCATCACTAGCCCGCACAGATACGCAGTATTTT. The rearrangement joins TRBV2 to TRBJ2-3; TRBD2 is a possible D gene (6 bases). Per germline, CDR1 SNHLY and CDR2 FYNNEI. The CDR3 is 15 amino acids. V was pared by 4 bases and J by 1 base, with 12 bases between.

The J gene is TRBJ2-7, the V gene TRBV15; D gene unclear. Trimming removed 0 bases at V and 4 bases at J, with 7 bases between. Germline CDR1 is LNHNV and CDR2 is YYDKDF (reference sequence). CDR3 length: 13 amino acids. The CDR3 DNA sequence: TGTGCCACCAGCAGAGAACTTGAGTACGAGCAGTACTTC. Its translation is CATSRELEYEQYF.

The CDR3 nucleotides read TGTGCCATCAAAGAGGGGACAGATGAAAAACTGTTTTTT. Its translation is CAIKEGTDEKLFF. This chain joins TRBV10-3 and TRBJ1-4; the match to TRBD1 covers 7 bases. After removal of 7 bases from V and 6 bases from J, the junction contained 5 bases not matched to a gene. This CDR3 has 13 residues. Germline CDR1 and CDR2: ENHRY and SYGVKD.

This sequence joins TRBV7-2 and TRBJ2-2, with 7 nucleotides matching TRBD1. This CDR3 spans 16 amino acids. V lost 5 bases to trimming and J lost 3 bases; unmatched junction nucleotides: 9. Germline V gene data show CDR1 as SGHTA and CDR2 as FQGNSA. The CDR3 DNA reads TGTGCCAGCAGCCTAGACAGGGTTAGGTACACCGGGGAGCTGTTTTTT. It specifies CASSLDRVRYTGELFF.

Here the CDR3 DNA reads TGTGCCAGCAGTTCGGGACTAGCGGGGAAACAAGAGACCCAGTACTTC. Its protein product is CASSSGLAGKQETQYF. The rearrangement links TRBV2 to TRBJ2-5, with 13 bases that match TRBD2. CDR3 length: 16 amino acids. Germline CDR1 is SNHLY and CDR2 is FYNNEI. The trim removed 5 bases at V and 2 bases at J, leaving 5 bases unmatched.

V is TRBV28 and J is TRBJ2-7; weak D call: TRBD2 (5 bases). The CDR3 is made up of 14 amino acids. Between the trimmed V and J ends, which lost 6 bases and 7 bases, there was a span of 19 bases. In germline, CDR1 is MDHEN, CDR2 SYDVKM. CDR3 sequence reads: CASSRFWGTGEQYF. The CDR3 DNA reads TGTGCCAGCAGCCGGTTTTGGGGTACGGGGGAGCAGTACTTC.

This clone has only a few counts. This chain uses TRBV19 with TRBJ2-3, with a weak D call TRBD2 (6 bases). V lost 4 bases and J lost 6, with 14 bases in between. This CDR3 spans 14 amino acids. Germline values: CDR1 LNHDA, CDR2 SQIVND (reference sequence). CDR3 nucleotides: TGTGCCAGTAGTAGCCCCGGGAGCGTGGATACGCAGTATTTT. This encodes CASSSPGSVDTQYF.

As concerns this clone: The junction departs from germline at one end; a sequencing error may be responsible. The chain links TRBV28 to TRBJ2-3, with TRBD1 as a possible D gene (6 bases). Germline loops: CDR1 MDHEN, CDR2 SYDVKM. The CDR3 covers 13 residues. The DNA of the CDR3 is TGTGCCGGCAGAGGGGGATCCCCAGATACGCAGTATTTT. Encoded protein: CAGRGGSPDTQYF.

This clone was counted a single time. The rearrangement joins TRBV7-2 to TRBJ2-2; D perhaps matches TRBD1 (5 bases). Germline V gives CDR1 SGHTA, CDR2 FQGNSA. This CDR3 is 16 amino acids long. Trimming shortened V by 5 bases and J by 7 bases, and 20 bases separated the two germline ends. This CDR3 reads CASSHDRPNWSGELFF. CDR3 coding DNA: TGTGCCAGCAGCCACGACAGACCGAACTGGAGCGGGGAGCTGTTTTTT.

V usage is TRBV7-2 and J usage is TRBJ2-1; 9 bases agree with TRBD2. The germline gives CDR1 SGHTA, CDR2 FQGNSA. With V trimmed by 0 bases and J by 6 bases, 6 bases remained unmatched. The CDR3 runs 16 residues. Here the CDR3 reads CASSLARAGGRNEQFF. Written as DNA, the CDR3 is TGTGCCAGCAGCTTAGCGAGGGCGGGAGGGCGCAATGAGCAGTTCTTC.